This is a list of T cell receptor beta chains from one sample in a study of blood T cell repertoires in COVID-19. Generated by immunoSEQ multiplex PCR, the TCRdb table keeps only in-frame clones and is missing some. The table records around 67,000 clones, 87% of them present only once. The sample consisted of peripheral blood. These receptors were taken from a woman aged 80 or over with acute or convalescent COVID-19. The CDR3 runs from the conserved cysteine through the conserved F or W. Fields, in order: D gene, J gene, clone size, V gene, CDR3 protein, CDR3 DNA. D genes are given only for firm matches. A row's size may be missing; if present it is once, few, many or a size class.

- TRBJ2-1 once TRBV18 CASSPNSVNEQFF TGTGCCAGCTCACCCAACTCTGTAAATGAGCAGTTCTTC
TRBD1 TRBJ1-6 - TRBV6-5 CASVLGQGTNSPLHF TGTGCCAGCGTTCTCGGACAGGGGACTAATTCACCCCTCCACTTT
- TRBJ1-6 - TRBV28 CASYRVYNSPLHF TGTGCCAGCTACAGGGTCTATAATTCACCCCTCCACTTT
- TRBJ1-4 - TRBV28 CASSFGVGGYPNEKLFF TGTGCCAGCAGTTTCGGAGTAGGAGGGTACCCCAATGAAAAACTGTTTTTT
- TRBJ1-1 - TRBV3-1/TRBV3-2 CASSQGGRPEAFF TGTGCCAGCAGCCAGGGGGGTCGGCCCGAAGCTTTCTTT
TRBD1 TRBJ1-3 - TRBV5-1 CASSLGQGADTIYF TGCGCCAGCAGCTTAGGACAGGGGGCGGACACCATATATTTT
- TRBJ1-6 - TRBV6-5 CASSYARQGASPLHF TGTGCCAGCAGTTACGCACGGCAAGGGGCTTCACCCCTCCACTTT
TRBD2 TRBJ2-3 once TRBV7-9 CASSLNSGGSWPDTQYF TGTGCCAGCAGCTTGAACAGCGGGGGGAGTTGGCCAGATACGCAGTATTTT
TRBD1 TRBJ1-1 once TRBV24-1 CATRPGQGLSTEAFF TGTGCCACCAGGCCGGGACAGGGCCTTTCCACTGAAGCTTTCTTT
- TRBJ1-5 - TRBV30 CAWSVRSGKGQPQHF TGTGCCTGGAGTGTAAGATCGGGGAAGGGTCAGCCCCAGCATTTT
TRBD1 TRBJ1-2 - TRBV2 CASSRETGNYGYTF TGTGCCAGCAGTCGCGAGACAGGGAACTATGGCTACACCTTC
- TRBJ1-3 once TRBV9 CASTSAGRNTIYF TGTGCCAGCACATCAGCAGGGAGAAACACCATATATTTT
- TRBJ1-4 - TRBV6-5 CASNKRQANEKLFF TGTGCCAGCAATAAGAGACAGGCGAATGAAAAACTGTTTTTT
TRBD2 TRBJ2-6 - TRBV30 CACAGTSNSGANVLTF TGTGCCTGCGCCGGGACTAGCAATTCTGGGGCCAACGTCCTGACTTTC
- TRBJ2-5 - TRBV3-1/TRBV3-2 CASSQDWRGQETQYF TGTGCCAGCAGCCAAGATTGGAGGGGACAAGAGACCCAGTACTTC
- TRBJ1-1 - TRBV7-2 CASSRRRSTEAFF TGTGCCAGCAGCCGGCGGAGGAGTACTGAAGCTTTCTTT
- TRBJ1-1 few TRBV6-6 CASSVEQGTEAFF TGTGCCAGCTCCGTAGAGCAGGGGACTGAAGCTTTCTTT
- TRBJ1-3 - TRBV3-1/TRBV3-2 CASSQVWGAGNTIYF TGTGCCAGCAGCCAAGTATGGGGGGCTGGAAACACCATATATTTT
- TRBJ1-1 - TRBV6-5 CASSRGHSNTEAFF TGTGCCAGCAGTAGGGGACACTCGAACACTGAAGCTTTCTTT
- TRBJ2-7 - TRBV5-1 CASSSVGGDEQYF TGCGCCAGCAGCTCCGTAGGGGGAGACGAGCAGTACTTC
TRBD1 TRBJ1-6 - TRBV7-2 CASSSQGSDSPLHF TGTGCCAGCAGCTCACAGGGGTCGGATTCACCCCTCCACTTT
- TRBJ1-1 - TRBV2 CASSEQGGGTEAFF TGTGCCAGCAGTGAACAGGGAGGGGGAACTGAAGCTTTCTTT
TRBD1 TRBJ2-7 - TRBV5-1 CASRETGGAPYEQYF TGCGCCAGCCGAGAGACAGGGGGCGCCCCCTACGAGCAGTACTTC
- TRBJ1-5 - TRBV7-2 CASSLDSRNQPQHF TGTGCCAGCAGCTTGGACAGCCGCAATCAGCCCCAGCATTTT
- TRBJ1-5 - TRBV12-3/TRBV12-4 CASSFSGNQPQHF TGTGCCAGCAGTTTTTCGGGGAATCAGCCCCAGCATTTT
TRBD1 TRBJ1-1 - TRBV19 CASSITGQGDTEAFF TGTGCCAGTAGTATCACCGGACAGGGGGACACTGAAGCTTTCTTT
TRBD1 TRBJ2-1 few TRBV7-9 CASSPFGRGPYNEQFF TGTGCCAGCAGCCCCTTTGGTAGGGGGCCCTACAATGAGCAGTTCTTC
- TRBJ2-1 - TRBV6-2/TRBV6-3 CASSLSFSNEQFF TGTGCCAGCAGCCTATCCTTTAGTAATGAGCAGTTCTTC
- TRBJ2-2 once TRBV7-9 CASSQSGAGELFF TGTGCCAGCAGCCAGTCGGGGGCCGGGGAGCTGTTTTTT
- TRBJ1-2 - TRBV19 CASSITPDSLNGYTF TGTGCCAGTAGTATAACTCCGGACAGTTTAAATGGCTACACCTTC
- TRBJ2-6 - TRBV6-1 CASSETRAGANVLTF TGTGCCAGCAGTGAAACCCGGGCTGGGGCCAACGTCCTGACTTTC
- TRBJ1-4 - TRBV5-6 CASSFLRDPTNEKLFF TGTGCCAGCAGCTTTCTGAGGGATCCAACTAATGAAAAACTGTTTTTT
- TRBJ1-6 - TRBV30 CAWSVGSLQYNSPLHF TGTGCCTGGAGTGTAGGTTCGCTACAGTATAATTCACCCCTCCACTTT
- TRBJ1-3 - TRBV5-1 CASSFQGFGNTIYF TGCGCCAGCAGCTTCCAGGGATTCGGAAACACCATATATTTT
- TRBJ1-5 - TRBV7-7 CASSLGLQRSNQPQHF TGTGCCAGCAGCTTGGGTCTCCAGCGTAGCAATCAGCCCCAGCATTTT
TRBD1 TRBJ1-1 once TRBV2 CASAMTGVNTEAFF TGTGCCAGTGCCATGACAGGGGTGAACACTGAAGCTTTCTTT
- TRBJ1-6 few TRBV30 CAWSEDIGSSPLHF TGTGCCTGGAGCGAGGACATCGGCAGTTCACCCCTCCACTTT
TRBD1 TRBJ1-6 - TRBV6-4 CASRGQGNNSPLHF TGTGCCAGCAGGGGACAGGGGAATAATTCACCCCTCCACTTT
- TRBJ1-5 - TRBV27 CASSTAGILNQPQHF TGTGCCAGCAGCACAGCGGGGATTTTAAATCAGCCCCAGCATTTT
- TRBJ1-1 once TRBV6-5 CASSYSSLTNTEAFF TGTGCCAGCAGTTACTCTTCCCTAACGAACACTGAAGCTTTCTTT
TRBD1 TRBJ1-6 - TRBV7-8 CASSPRGTGGNSPLHF TGTGCCAGCAGCCCACGAGGGACAGGGGGGAATTCACCCCTCCACTTT
- TRBJ2-1 - TRBV10-2 CASSESLGSRGSSHEQFF TGCGCCAGCAGTGAGTCGCTGGGGTCAAGGGGGTCGTCCCATGAGCAGTTCTTC
TRBD1 TRBJ1-4 - TRBV28 CASSFTGGATNEKLFF TGTGCCAGCAGTTTCACAGGGGGGGCAACTAATGAAAAACTGTTTTTT
- TRBJ1-1 - TRBV29-1 CSVTQTTNTEAFF TGCAGCGTCACCCAGACAACGAACACTGAAGCTTTCTTT
TRBD1 TRBJ2-7 - TRBV7-2 CASSPSGTGSYEQYF TGTGCCAGCAGCCCTAGTGGGACAGGCTCCTACGAGCAGTACTTC
TRBD1 TRBJ2-7 medium-sized TRBV28 CASQPGQGGFYEQYF TGTGCCAGCCAACCGGGACAGGGGGGTTTCTACGAGCAGTACTTC
TRBD1 TRBJ2-7 - TRBV28 CASNDRAEQYF TGTGCCAGCAACGACAGGGCCGAGCAGTACTTC